These T cell receptor beta chains were read from a single sample in a study of regulatory T cells in long-lasting Graves disease. In TCRdb, the multiplex PCR reads were re-called with MiXCR into one record per CDR3 protein. The sample comprises about 540,000 distinct CDR3 sequences, roughly 13% of which are singletons, and about 10% rests with the top ten. These data were also reused for a study on T cells in Graves' hyperthyroidism and ophthalmopathy.

Source: peripheral blood mononuclear cells (PBMCs), taken at new diagnosis, from a patient treated with antithyroid drugs. Receptors were obtained from a man aged 30 to 45 with Graves disease. Each CDR3 is given with its conserved first and last residue. D genes are given only for firm matches. The size of a clone is reported for some rows only, either as once, few or many, or as a class for expanded clones.

TRBJ1-1,NA,NA,TRBV4-2,TGTGCCAGCAGCCAAGTCTGGCGGGGGAGGAACACTGAAGCTTTCTTT,CASSQVWRGRNTEAFF
TRBJ2-5,NA,TRBD1,TRBV10-1,TGCGCCAGCAGTGTGGGGACAGGGGGCCGGGAGACCCAGTACTTC,CASSVGTGGRETQYF
TRBJ1-1,many,NA,TRBV5-1,TGTGCCAGCAGCTTGGGGGACACTGAAGCTTTCTTT,CASSLGDTEAFF
TRBJ1-2,few,NA,TRBV19,TGTGCCAGTAGTACGCCGAGGGGAGTGGTCGGCTACACCTTC,CASSTPRGVVGYTF
TRBJ2-3,few,TRBD2,TRBV3-1,TGTGCCAGCAGGCCTTCTAGCGGGAGGGCCAATACGCAGTATTTT,CASRPSSGRANTQYF
TRBJ2-3,few,NA,TRBV5-1,TGCGCCAGCAGCTTGTATGGGGCGAGGGGAGATACGCAGTATTTT,CASSLYGARGDTQYF
TRBJ2-2,few,NA,TRBV10-3,TGTGCCATTCTCACTCCCGTTAACGGGGAGCTGTTTTTT,CAILTPVNGELFF
TRBJ2-7,many,NA,TRBV12-3/TRBV12-4,TGTGCCAGCACTTCGGACCGGCGGCACTACGAGCAGTACTTC,CASTSDRRHYEQYF
TRBJ1-1,few,NA,TRBV20-1,TGCAGTGCCCCAAGTGGGACGGCTGAAGCTTTCTTT,CSAPSGTAEAFF
TRBJ1-4,NA,NA,TRBV28,TGTGCCAGCAGTTCTACGGCGAGGAGAAAACTGTTTTTT,CASSSTARRKLFF
TRBJ2-3,many,TRBD1,TRBV12-3/TRBV12-4,TGTGCCAGCAGTTTAAAAGGGGGCGCCGGAGATACGCAGTATTTT,CASSLKGGAGDTQYF
TRBJ1-6,many,NA,TRBV27,TGTGCCACTTCGACCAGGGGTCCGAGGAGTAATTCACCCCTCCACTTT,CATSTRGPRSNSPLHF
TRBJ2-3,many,TRBD2,TRBV9,TGTGCCAGCAGCGTAGCGGGAGGGCTTGCAGATACGCAGTATTTT,CASSVAGGLADTQYF
TRBJ1-6,many,NA,TRBV20-1,TGCAGTGCTCAGGCAGGGACCTATAATTCACCCCTCCACTTT,CSAQAGTYNSPLHF
TRBJ2-7,few,NA,TRBV5-5,TGTGCCAGCAGCTTGAGGGATTCTACCTACGAGCAGTACTTC,CASSLRDSTYEQYF
TRBJ2-2,many,TRBD2,TRBV12-3/TRBV12-4,TGTGCCAGCAGCCGGGGACTAGCGGAGACCGGGGAGCTGTTTTTT,CASSRGLAETGELFF
TRBJ1-2,NA,NA,TRBV29-1,TGCAGCGTTGAATCCGGGGCGGGCTACACCTTC,CSVESGAGYTF
TRBJ2-2,many,NA,TRBV12-3/TRBV12-4,TGTGCCAGCAGTCCCGGGAGCCTTTACACCGGGGAGCTGTTTTTT,CASSPGSLYTGELFF
TRBJ2-3,few,NA,TRBV9,TGTGCCAGCCGGGACCCCTTTGGGGATACGCAGTATTTT,CASRDPFGDTQYF
TRBJ2-7,many,NA,TRBV2,TGTGCCAGCAGTCAGCTAATGGACCAGCCCTACGAGCAGTACTTC,CASSQLMDQPYEQYF
TRBJ2-7,NA,NA,TRBV5-1,TGCGCCAGCAGCAGAACTCGGGACGAGCAGTACTTC,CASSRTRDEQYF
TRBJ2-3,many,TRBD2,TRBV5-1,TGCGCCAGCAGTCGGGAGGGAGCCACAGATACGCAGTATTTT,CASSREGATDTQYF
TRBJ2-1,few,NA,TRBV18,TGTGCCAGCTCACAAGTGGGCCTTAACTCCTACAATGAGCAGTTCTTC,CASSQVGLNSYNEQFF
TRBJ2-7,many,TRBD1,TRBV20-1,TGCAGTGCCACTAGACCTCGGACAGGGCACTACGAGCAGTACTTC,CSATRPRTGHYEQYF